One and the same sample provided the 27 T cell receptor beta chains below, sequenced in a study of shared clonotypes between healthy human individuals. The protocol was immunoSEQ multiplex PCR, while the TCRdb copy is restricted to in-frame clones and leaves out a portion. The sample includes around 1,100,000 clones, about 80% seen only once; the top ten take more than 0.85%. The specimen was memory CD4+ T cells from PBMCs. As to subset: CD45RA-negative fraction. These TCRs come from a man between 18 and 29 years old in good health. Some clones in this sample may be carry-over from other donors' samples.

This chain uses TRBV28 with TRBJ1-4, with a weak D call TRBD1 (5 bases). Germline V gives CDR1 MDHEN, CDR2 SYDVKM. Trimming shortened V by 1 base and J by 5 bases, and 17 bases separated the two germline ends. The CDR3 is 17 amino acids. The DNA of the CDR3 is TGTGCCAGCAGTTTATTCATCCGGGGCCGGAAAAATGAAAAACTGTTTTTT. Protein product: CASSLFIRGRKNEKLFF.

This clone has only a few counts. The chain has TRBV5-1 and TRBJ2-2; the match to TRBD2 covers 9 bases. The V segment lost 0 bases and the J segment 1 base; nucleotides outside the gene matches: 7. The germline CDR1 and CDR2 sequences are SGHRS and YFSETQ. This CDR3 spans 18 amino acids. The CDR3 is CASSLVISSGVNTGELFF. The CDR3 DNA sequence: TGCGCCAGCAGCTTGGTAATATCTAGCGGGGTGAACACCGGGGAGCTGTTTTTT.

The gene calls are TRBV19 and TRBJ2-7, with 10 bases matching TRBD2. The CDR3 loop spans 15 amino acids. CDR1 is LNHDA and CDR2 is SQIVND in the germline V gene (reference sequence). V shed 5 bases and J 6 bases; nucleotides not matched to a gene: 10. The CDR3 sequence: CASSDSGRPPGEQYF. The CDR3 DNA reads as TGTGCCAGTAGTGATAGCGGGAGGCCCCCGGGCGAGCAGTACTTC.

V usage is TRBV11-3 and J usage is TRBJ1-6; the D is unclear. V was shortened by 3 bases and J by 7 bases, with 4 bases between the two germline ends. The CDR3 length is 12 residues. Per germline, CDR1 SGHNT and CDR2 YENEEA. The CDR3 DNA follows: TGTGCCAGCAGCTTTGGGAATTCACCCCTCCACTTT. It encodes CASSFGNSPLHF.

The V and J genes are TRBV2 and TRBJ2-7; TRBD1 aligns across 7 bases. The germline V gene has CDR1 SNHLY and CDR2 FYNNEI. The CDR3 contains 11 residues. V trimming: 6 bases; J trimming: 11 bases; junction bases outside the gene matches: 7. CDR3 DNA: TGTGCCAGCAGCTTACAGGGGCTGAAGTACTTC. Protein: CASSLQGLKYF. Variable domain in full (rest from reference TRBV2 and TRBJ2-7): EPEVTQTPSHQVTQMGQEVILRCVPISNHLYFYWYRQILGQKVEFLVSFYNNEISEKSEIFDDQFSVERPDGSNFTLKIRSTKLEDSAMYFCASSLQGLKYFGPGTRLTVT.

The rearrangement links TRBV5-1 to TRBJ2-1; no definite D call. V was cut by 0 bases and J by 5 bases, with 15 bases left in between. This CDR3 region has 16 residues. CDR1 SGHRS and CDR2 YFSETQ come from the germline V gene. CDR3 in DNA: TGCGCCAGCAGCTTGGAGGCGTACGGAGTAAACAATGAGCAGTTCTTC. Translation gives CASSLEAYGVNNEQFF.

This clone was counted many times. The gene calls are TRBV2 and TRBJ2-5; no reliable D call. CDR3 length: 12 amino acids. V dropped 5 bases and J dropped 4 bases, with 8 bases sitting between them. CDR1 and CDR2 (germline): SNHLY, FYNNEI. CDR3 DNA sequence: TGTGCCAGCAGTCAGCCCACAGAGACCCAGTACTTC. Translated, it gives CASSQPTETQYF.

This CDR3 is CAWSPRTGKSNQPQHF. CDR3 nucleotides: TGTGCCTGGAGCCCGAGGACAGGGAAAAGCAATCAGCCCCAGCATTTT. The rearrangement links TRBV30 to TRBJ1-5, with TRBD1 matching 8 bases. The CDR3 covers 16 residues. Germline trimming cut 3 bases from V and 1 base from J; bases unmatched to any gene: 8. Looked up from germline, CDR1 is GTSNPN and CDR2 is SVGIG (reference sequence).

DNA for the CDR3: TGCGCCAGCAGCCAACTACTAGCGGGAGTTTATATCGATGAGCAGTTCTTC. It specifies CASSQLLAGVYIDEQFF. The chain uses TRBV4-1 and TRBJ2-1, with TRBD2 identical over 11 bases. With V trimmed by 2 bases and J by 8 bases, 11 bases remained unmatched. Per germline, CDR1 MGHRA and CDR2 YSYEKL. The CDR3 runs to 17 residues.

The chain joins TRBV28 to TRBJ2-7; 7 nucleotides match TRBD2. V lost 3 bases and J lost 1; bases outside the gene matches: 6. The germline gives CDR1 MDHEN, CDR2 SYDVKM. The CDR3 extends over 15 amino acids. Here the CDR3 reads CASSLAGAASYEQYF. For the CDR3, the DNA is TGTGCCAGCAGTTTGGCGGGAGCGGCATCCTACGAGCAGTACTTC.

This rearrangement joins TRBV5-6 to TRBJ2-2, with 10 nucleotides matching TRBD1. Trimming cost V 4 bases and J 6 bases; bases outside gene matches: 9. The CDR3 has 16 amino acids. The germline V gene has CDR1 SGHDT and CDR2 YYEEEE. The CDR3 protein is CASSRRDRGRAGELFF. For the CDR3, the DNA is TGTGCCAGCAGCCGCCGGGACAGGGGAAGGGCCGGGGAGCTGTTTTTT.

The chain links TRBV7-9 to TRBJ2-7; D is unclear. The V end lost 8 bases, the J end lost 4 bases, and 12 bases lay between the germline ends. CDR3 length: 12 amino acids. The germline gives CDR1 SEHNR, CDR2 FQNEAQ (reference sequence). The CDR3 reads CASGDKQYEQYF. The CDR3 DNA is TGTGCCAGCGGAGACAAACAGTACGAGCAGTACTTC.

The V call is TRBV10-3, the J call TRBJ2-5, with D perhaps assigned TRBD1 or TRBD2 (5 bases each). The CDR3 covers 13 residues. Trimming cost V 5 bases and J 5 bases, with 12 bases left between them. Looked up from germline, CDR1 is ENHRY and CDR2 is SYGVKD. CDR3 nucleotides: TGTGCCATCAGTAAAGGGTGGGGGGAGACCCAGTACTTC. This encodes CAISKGWGETQYF.

The chain combines TRBV4-3 with TRBJ2-6; D is uncertain. Germline loops: CDR1 LGHNA, CDR2 YSLEER. Trimming took 3 bases from V and 4 from J, leaving 7 bases between them. The CDR3 spans 14 residues. The CDR3 spells CASSHQFGANVLTF. CDR3 nucleotide sequence: TGCGCCAGCAGCCACCAATTCGGGGCCAACGTCCTGACTTTC.

Comment on this clone: A much larger clone is a single base away; this may be a read error. The chain couples TRBV4-1 to TRBJ1-5; a possible D gene is TRBD1 (5 bases). This CDR3 has 13 residues. Trimming took 0 bases from V and 6 from J, leaving 6 bases between them. The germline V gene has CDR1 MGHRA and CDR2 YSYEKL. CDR3 protein: CASSQERGQPQHF. The CDR3 DNA is TGCGCCAGCAGCCAAGAAAGGGGTCAGCCCCAGCATTTT.

This chain joins TRBV11-2 and TRBJ2-7, with D perhaps matching TRBD2 (5 bases). Trimming removed 4 bases at V and 3 bases at J, with 10 bases between. The CDR3 runs to 13 residues. The V gene's germline CDR1 is SGHAT and CDR2 FQNNGV. The CDR3 nucleotides read TGTGCCAGCAGCTCCGGACTGATCTACGAGCAGTACTTC. It encodes CASSSGLIYEQYF.

The chain joins TRBV2 to TRBJ1-3; 7 nucleotides line up with TRBD1. V was pared by 5 bases and J by 7 bases, with 26 bases of the junction left unmatched. The CDR3 length is 20 residues. Germline V gives CDR1 SNHLY, CDR2 FYNNEI. The CDR3 region is CASSPLNFLGGQESRNTIYF. The DNA of the CDR3 is TGTGCCAGCAGTCCCCTCAACTTTCTAGGTGGACAGGAGTCGAGGAACACCATATATTTT.

This rearrangement joins TRBV7-8 to TRBJ1-5; D is undetermined. Germline-derived CDR1 and CDR2 are SGHVS and FQNEAQ. The CDR3 totals 14 residues. V shed 5 bases and J shed 10 bases, with 18 bases lying between them. CDR3 bases: TGTGCCAGCAGCCTGGGTCTAGGGTTCGATCCCCAGCATTTT. Protein: CASSLGLGFDPQHF. Full variable domain (missing parts from reference TRBV7-8 and TRBJ1-5): GAGVSQSPRYKVAKRGQDVALRCDPISGHVSLFWYQQALGQGPEFLTYFQNEAQLDKSGLPSDRFFAERPEGSVSTLKIQRTQQEDSAVYLCASSLGLGFDPQHFGDGTRLSIL.

This clone was recorded a few times. V is TRBV7-8 and J is TRBJ2-6, with unresolved D. The ends were cut back, 1 base at V and 0 bases at J, with 1 base in the middle. CDR1 is SGHVS and CDR2 is FQNEAQ in the germline V gene. CDR3 length equals 14 residues. The CDR3 is CASSLVSGANVLTF. The CDR3 DNA follows: TGTGCCAGCAGCTTAGTCTCTGGGGCCAACGTCCTGACTTTC.

In the case of this clone: This sample includes further DNA sequences coding for the same CDR3. The chain joins TRBV7-9 to TRBJ1-5, with D hard to call. The CDR3 contains 14 residues. Germline CDR1 reads SEHNR; CDR2 reads FQNEAQ (reference sequence). With 5 bases removed from V and 2 bases from J, the gap between germline ends came to 10 bases. The CDR3 nucleotides read TGTGCCAGCAGCCTCCCAGGAGGCAATCAGCCCCAGCATTTT. Translation gives CASSLPGGNQPQHF.

The rearrangement links TRBV6-5 to TRBJ1-5, with D possibly matching TRBD1 (5 bases). Trimming pared 6 bases from V and 11 bases from J, leaving 17 bases between. Germline V gives CDR1 MNHEY, CDR2 SVGAGI. The CDR3 is 13 amino acids. The CDR3 is CASRPRGSKAQHF. The CDR3 nucleotides are TGTGCCAGCAGGCCAAGGGGCTCGAAGGCCCAGCATTTT.

This clone has just a few counts. The chain employs TRBV28 and TRBJ2-4, with 9 bases matching TRBD1. This CDR3 is 15 amino acids long. From germline, CDR1 is MDHEN and CDR2 SYDVKM. Trimming took 4 bases from V and 0 from J; bases not matched to a gene: 1. For the CDR3, the DNA is TGTGCCAGCAGTTCGGGACAGGGAGCCAAAAACATTCAGTACTTC. It yields the protein CASSSGQGAKNIQYF.

The rearrangement uses TRBV27 and TRBJ1-2; a possible D gene is TRBD1 (5 bases). Germline CDR1 is MNHEY and CDR2 is SMNVEV (reference sequence). V was cut by 2 bases and J by 5 bases, with 15 bases left in between. The CDR3 length is 15 residues. CDR3 bases: TGTGCCAGCAGTTTAAGATCGGTGGGGGGGTATGGCTACACCTTC. This sequence encodes CASSLRSVGGYGYTF.

DNA for the CDR3: TGTGCCAGCAGTAGGGCGGCCACCCAAGAGACCCAGTACTTC. Amino acid sequence: CASSRAATQETQYF. The chain employs TRBV5-4 and TRBJ2-5, with D unclear. V was cut by 5 bases and J by 1 base, with 12 bases left in between. The CDR3 runs 14 residues. Germline lookup yields CDR1 SGHNT and CDR2 YYREEE (reference sequence).

This clone was seen only a few times. The V gene is TRBV4-3, the J gene TRBJ2-3; D might be TRBD2 (5 bases). CDR3 length equals 15 residues. The ends were cut back, 4 bases at V and 2 bases at J, with 13 bases in the middle. CDR1 LGHNA and CDR2 YSLEER come from the germline V gene. Written as DNA, the CDR3 is TGCGCCAGCAGCCCCTCAGGAGGTTCCACAGATACGCAGTATTTT. This sequence encodes CASSPSGGSTDTQYF.

A single count supports this clone. V is TRBV15 and J is TRBJ1-5; D is unresolved. Germline V lookup: CDR1 LNHNV, CDR2 YYDKDF (reference sequence). This CDR3 has 13 amino acids. V was clipped by 3 bases and J by 6 bases, with 9 bases between them. CDR3 sequence: CATSSGRGQPQHF. CDR3 nucleotides: TGTGCCACCAGCAGCGGACGAGGTCAGCCCCAGCATTTT.

The chain links TRBV6-1 to TRBJ1-2; TRBD1 matches 8 bases. The junction had 4 bases not matched to a gene; V was cut back by 5 bases and J by 8 bases. Germline values: CDR1 MNHNS, CDR2 SASEGT. The CDR3 is made up of 12 amino acids. The CDR3, as DNA: TGTGCCAGCAGTCTCAGGGGGCGGGGCTACACCTTC. It codes for CASSLRGRGYTF.